One and the same sample provided the 17 T cell receptor beta chains below, sequenced in a study of T cells in Graves' hyperthyroidism and ophthalmopathy. RNA transcripts gave rise to amplified TCR beta CDR3 regions. In the first-round RT-PCR of the TCR CDR3, the HTBI primer set was used. TCRdb passed the multiplex PCR reads through MiXCR, listing each CDR3 protein once. Among under 350,000 distinct CDR3 sequences, around 15% were seen once, and the ten largest hold 34%. Sequenced: blood. All receptors come from a woman aged 40 to 50 with Graves' ophthalmopathy.

This clonotype was observed a handful of times. In DNA form, the CDR3 reads TGTGCCAGCAACCAGGGGGACTCGGGGTACTTC. Translation gives CASNQGDSGYF. The rearrangement links TRBV7-4 to TRBJ2-5; TRBD1 might be the D (7 bases). Deletions cut 7 bases from V and 13 bases from J, with 16 bases between. The CDR3 spans 11 residues. Germline V gene sequence: CDR1 SGHVT, CDR2 SQSDAQ.

This clonotype was detected many times. This chain uses TRBV6-1 with TRBJ2-5, with D uncertain. Germline CDR1 reads MNHNS; CDR2 reads SASEGT. CDR3 length equals 14 residues. V was pared by 5 bases and J by 3 bases, with 13 bases between. In DNA form, the CDR3 reads TGTGCCAGCAGTCGGACCGGCCCAAAAGAGACCCAGTACTTC. It translates to CASSRTGPKETQYF.

In its sample, this clonotype was seen many times. The rearrangement links TRBV29-1 to TRBJ2-7; TRBD1 is a possible D gene (8 bases). Trimming removed 6 bases at V and 3 bases at J, with 18 bases between. The CDR3 consists of 14 residues. Germline values: CDR1 SQVTM, CDR2 ANQGSEA. The DNA of the CDR3 is TGCAGCGTCACGAGACAGGGGACTATCTACGAGCAGTACTTC. It codes for CSVTRQGTIYEQYF.

The chain employs TRBV7-6 and TRBJ2-7; no firm D call. This CDR3 has 18 residues. Germline V gene sequence: CDR1 SGHVS, CDR2 FNYEAQ. The ends were cut back, 2 bases at V and 2 bases at J, with 22 bases in the middle. Here the CDR3 reads CASSLSSWGMRSAYEQYF. DNA of the CDR3: TGTGCCAGCAGCTTAAGTAGTTGGGGAATGAGGAGCGCCTACGAGCAGTACTTC.

Concerning this clonotype: Since a much larger clone is just one base distant, this may be a read error. The chain links TRBV6-2 or TRBV6-3 to TRBJ1-1, with D tentatively TRBD1 (5 bases). Looked up from germline, CDR1 is MNHEY and CDR2 is SVGEGT. The V gene lost 8 bases and the J gene lost 6 bases, with 13 bases spanning the gap. The CDR3 totals 12 residues. This CDR3 is CASGHRGPEAFF. CDR3 sequence (DNA): TGTGCCAGCGGTCATCGGGGACCTGAAGCTTTCTTT.

This rearrangement joins TRBV20-1 to TRBJ1-2, with 12 bases matching TRBD1. Looked up from germline, CDR1 is DFQATT and CDR2 is SNEGSKA (reference sequence). The CDR3 extends over 17 amino acids. The CDR3 DNA reads TGCAGCGTATCACTGGGGACAGGGGGCGCAGGGAGCTATGGCTACACCTTC. It translates to CSVSLGTGGAGSYGYTF.

This clonotype was observed at least ten times. The genes are TRBV6-1 and TRBJ1-5; D is uncertain. CDR1 MNHNS and CDR2 SASEGT come from the germline V gene. The germline V and J ends were trimmed by 6 bases and 3 bases, with 6 bases remaining between them. This CDR3 has 12 amino acids. The CDR3 loop is CASRRPNQPQHF. In DNA, the CDR3 is TGTGCCAGCAGACGACCCAATCAGCCCCAGCATTTT.

The V gene is TRBV5-4, the J gene TRBJ2-1, with TRBD1 matching over 8 bases. From germline, CDR1 is SGHNT and CDR2 YYREEE (reference sequence). Unmatched junction bases numbered 5, after V lost 5 bases and J lost 1 base. This CDR3 region has 15 residues. CDR3 protein: CASRRQGMSYNEQFF. CDR3 in DNA: TGTGCCAGCAGGCGACAGGGGATGTCCTACAATGAGCAGTTCTTC.

This clonotype has just a few counts. The J gene is TRBJ2-3, the V gene TRBV5-1; 8 nucleotides agree with TRBD2. This CDR3 has 15 residues. V was pared by 1 base and J by 4 bases, with 5 bases of the junction left unmatched. The V gene's germline CDR1 is SGHRS and CDR2 YFSETQ. This CDR3 reads CASSLIRGGADTQYF. The CDR3, as DNA: TGCGCCAGCAGCTTGATCCGGGGGGGCGCAGATACGCAGTATTTT.

This clonotype was picked up a small number of times. The chain couples TRBV6-1 to TRBJ1-1, with D unclear. V was trimmed by 6 bases and J by 3 bases, leaving 11 bases between them. The length of the CDR3 is 13 residues. In germline, CDR1 is MNHNS, CDR2 SASEGT. The CDR3 spells CASRVTVDTEAFF. CDR3 DNA sequence: TGTGCCAGCAGGGTTACTGTTGACACTGAAGCTTTCTTT.

CDR3 nucleotide sequence: TGTGCCAGCAGCCAAGATCAGGTTGGTGACATACGCTCTGGAAACACCATATATTTT. Translating it yields CASSQDQVGDIRSGNTIYF. This chain joins TRBV3-1 and TRBJ1-3; D ambiguous. This CDR3 has 19 amino acids. V was pared by 0 bases and J by 0 bases, with 18 bases between. CDR1 and CDR2 from the germline V gene are LGHDT and YNNKEL (reference sequence). Full variable domain (remainder filled in from reference TRBV3-1 and TRBJ1-3): DTAVSQTPKYLVTQMGNDKSIKCEQNLGHDTMYWYKQDSKKFLKIMFSYNNKELIINETVPNRFSPKSPDKAHLNLHINSLELGDSAVYFCASSQDQVGDIRSGNTIYFGEGSWLTVV.

This clonotype has at least ten counts. V is TRBV11-2 and J is TRBJ2-5; D not certain. Per germline, CDR1 SGHAT and CDR2 FQNNGV. Trimming took off 5 bases at V and 4 bases at J, with 14 bases between the two ends. This CDR3 has 14 amino acids. CDR3 bases: TGTGCCAGCAGCACGGGTCGGGCCGGAGAGACCCAGTACTTC. This translates into CASSTGRAGETQYF.

In regard to this clonotype: A read error may produce the germline difference seen at one junction end. This sequence joins TRBV4-1 and TRBJ1-1; TRBD1 matches 8 bases. Germline V CDR1 and CDR2: MGHRA, YSYEKL. The CDR3 is 15 residues long. The chain's CDR3 is CASSRGQGMNTGAFF. The CDR3 bases are TGCGCCAGCAGCCGTGGACAGGGAATGAACACTGGAGCTTTCTTT.

This clonotype was seen a few times. The rearrangement links TRBV24-1 to TRBJ1-5; D is unclear. The CDR3 spans 13 residues. V gave up 7 bases and J gave up 4 bases, with 10 bases separating them. Germline V gene lookup returns CDR1 KGHDR and CDR2 SFDVKD. The CDR3 region is CATSGVANQPQHF. The CDR3 DNA follows: TGTGCCACCAGCGGGGTTGCTAATCAGCCCCAGCATTTT.

Only a few counts were recorded for this clonotype. This rearrangement joins TRBV12-3 or TRBV12-4 to TRBJ1-5; TRBD1 matches at 7 bases. CDR3 length equals 13 residues. With V trimmed by 7 bases and J by 4 bases, 4 bases remained unmatched. The CDR3 protein is CASTGQSNQPQHF. The CDR3 bases are TGTGCCAGCACGGGACAGTCAAATCAGCCCCAGCATTTT.

The chain recombines TRBV29-1 with TRBJ1-1; 9 bases map to TRBD1. Germline assignment: CDR1 SQVTM and CDR2 ANQGSEA. V was pared by 6 bases and J by 5 bases, with 10 bases of the junction left unmatched. The CDR3 loop spans 14 amino acids. DNA for the CDR3: TGCAGCGTCAAGGAGACAGGGGGTTGGACTGAAGCTTTCTTT. It codes for CSVKETGGWTEAFF.

V is TRBV9 and J is TRBJ2-7; D not certain. Germline loops: CDR1 SGDLS, CDR2 YYNGEE. The CDR3 runs to 15 residues. The V gene lost 5 bases and the J gene lost 2 bases, with 17 bases spanning the gap. The CDR3 nucleotides read TGTGCCAGCAGTGTTCGGCCTGGGGTAACCTACGAGCAGTACTTC. Translation gives CASSVRPGVTYEQYF. The whole variable domain, remainder taken from reference TRBV9 and TRBJ2-7, is DSGVTQTPKHLITATGQRVTLRCSPRSGDLSVYWYQQSLDQGLQFLIQYYNGEERAKGNILERFSAQQFPDLHSELNLSSLELGDSALYFCASSVRPGVTYEQYFGPGTRLTVT.